The 2 T cell receptor beta chains below all came from one sample that was sequenced in a study of CD8+ T cells in alopecia areata. RNA, once extracted, was reverse transcribed into cDNA for use as the sequencing template. Only in-frame clones appear in the TCRdb table, and some are missing; sequencing was by immunoSEQ multiplex PCR. In the table there are about 280,000 clones, roughly 60% of which are singletons. Treatment of the sample: oral pan-JAK inhibitor, 5-10 mg twice daily. This specimen was CD4+ T cells sorted from blood, taken at week 24, from a patient treated with tofacitinib. The receptors originated from a human donor with alopecia areata.

The V call is TRBV4-1, the J call TRBJ1-2, with D possibly TRBD1 on 5 matching bases. In germline, CDR1 is MGHRA, CDR2 YSYEKL. Trimming cost V 0 bases and J 4 bases, with 12 bases left between them. This CDR3 contains 15 residues. This CDR3 reads CASSQDFRTPYGYTF. The CDR3 bases are TGCGCCAGCAGCCAAGATTTTCGGACACCCTATGGCTACACCTTC.

This clone was observed once. The chain has TRBV27 and TRBJ2-5, with TRBD2 as a possible D gene (5 bases). Germline CDR1 reads MNHEY; CDR2 reads SMNVEV (reference sequence). V was shortened by 6 bases and J by 5 bases, with 19 bases between the two germline ends. There are 15 residues in the CDR3. The CDR3 nucleotides are TGTGCCAGCAGGCCCCGGGGTTCCGGATTGGAGACCCAGTACTTC. This translates into CASRPRGSGLETQYF.